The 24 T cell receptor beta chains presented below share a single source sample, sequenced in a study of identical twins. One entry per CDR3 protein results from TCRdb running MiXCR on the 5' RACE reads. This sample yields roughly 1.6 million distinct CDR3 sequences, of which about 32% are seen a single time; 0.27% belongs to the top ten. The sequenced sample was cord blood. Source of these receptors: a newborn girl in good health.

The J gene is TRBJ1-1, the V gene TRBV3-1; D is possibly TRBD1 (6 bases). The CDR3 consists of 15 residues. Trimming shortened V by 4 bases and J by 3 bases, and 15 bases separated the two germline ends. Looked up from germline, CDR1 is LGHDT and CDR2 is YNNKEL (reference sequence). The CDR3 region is CASSPLPGVDTEAFF. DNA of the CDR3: TGTGCCAGCAGCCCCCTACCAGGGGTGGACACTGAAGCTTTCTTT.

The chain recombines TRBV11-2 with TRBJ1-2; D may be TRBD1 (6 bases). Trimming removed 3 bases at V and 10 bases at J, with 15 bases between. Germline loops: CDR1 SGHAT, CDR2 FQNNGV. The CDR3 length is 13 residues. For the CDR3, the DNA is TGTGCCAGCAGCTTTAGCAGGGGTAGGGTCTACACCTTC. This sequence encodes CASSFSRGRVYTF.

The CDR3 DNA reads as TGTGCCAGCAGCTTAGGTAGCGGGGGGACAGGCCTAGATACGCAGTATTTT. This sequence encodes CASSLGSGGTGLDTQYF. This rearrangement joins TRBV7-2 to TRBJ2-3; TRBD2 agrees at 10 bases. Looked up from germline, CDR1 is SGHTA and CDR2 is FQGNSA. J was trimmed by 5 bases and V by 1 base; bases with no gene match: 9. The CDR3 consists of 17 residues.

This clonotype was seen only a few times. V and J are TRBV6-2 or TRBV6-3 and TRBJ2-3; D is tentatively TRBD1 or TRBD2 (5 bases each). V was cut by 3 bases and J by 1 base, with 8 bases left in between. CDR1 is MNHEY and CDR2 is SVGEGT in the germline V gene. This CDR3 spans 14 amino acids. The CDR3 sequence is CASSYRDRTDTQYF. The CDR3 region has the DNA TGTGCCAGCAGTTATCGGGACCGCACAGATACGCAGTATTTT.

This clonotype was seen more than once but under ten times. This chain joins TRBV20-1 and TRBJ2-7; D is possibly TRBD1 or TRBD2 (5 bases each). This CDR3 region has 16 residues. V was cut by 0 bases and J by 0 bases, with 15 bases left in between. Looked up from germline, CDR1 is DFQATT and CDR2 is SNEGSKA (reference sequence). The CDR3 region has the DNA TGCAGTGCTAGAGAGGGAGAGCAGGGTCCCTCCTACGAGCAGTACTTC. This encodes CSAREGEQGPSYEQYF.

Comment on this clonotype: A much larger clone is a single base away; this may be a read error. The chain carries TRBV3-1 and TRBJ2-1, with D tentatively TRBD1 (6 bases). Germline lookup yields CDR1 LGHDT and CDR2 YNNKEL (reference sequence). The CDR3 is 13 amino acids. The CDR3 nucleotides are TGTGCCAGCAGCCCCGGCAGGGGAAATGGGCAGTTCTTC. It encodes CASSPGRGNGQFF.

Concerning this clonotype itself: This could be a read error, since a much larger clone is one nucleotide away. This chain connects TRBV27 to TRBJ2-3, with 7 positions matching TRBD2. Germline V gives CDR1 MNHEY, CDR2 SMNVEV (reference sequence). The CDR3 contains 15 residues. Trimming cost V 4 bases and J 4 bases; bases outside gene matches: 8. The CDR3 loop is CASSSQAGRADTQYF. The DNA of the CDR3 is TGTGCCAGCAGTTCTCAGGCAGGGAGGGCAGATACGCAGTATTTT.

Here the CDR3 reads CSAVGLVVVEQFF. CDR3 DNA sequence: TGCAGTGCTGTGGGACTAGTTGTGGTCGAGCAGTTCTTC. J is TRBJ2-1 and V is TRBV20-1; TRBD2 matches at 8 bases. V lost 5 bases and J lost 10; bases outside the gene matches: 10. In germline, CDR1 is DFQATT, CDR2 SNEGSKA (reference sequence). This CDR3 has 13 amino acids.

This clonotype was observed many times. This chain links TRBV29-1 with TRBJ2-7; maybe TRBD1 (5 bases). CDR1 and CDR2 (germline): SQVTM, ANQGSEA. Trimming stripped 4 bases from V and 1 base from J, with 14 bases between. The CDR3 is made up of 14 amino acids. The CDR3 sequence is CSVGRGTPSYEQYF. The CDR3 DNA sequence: TGCAGCGTTGGTAGGGGTACCCCGTCCTACGAGCAGTACTTC.

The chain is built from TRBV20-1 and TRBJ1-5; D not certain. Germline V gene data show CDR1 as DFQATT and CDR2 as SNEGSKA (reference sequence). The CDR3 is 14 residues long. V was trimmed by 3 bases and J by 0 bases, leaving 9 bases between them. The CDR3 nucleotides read TGCAGTGCTAGGGCGGGGTCTAGCAATCAGCCCCAGCATTTT. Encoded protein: CSARAGSSNQPQHF.

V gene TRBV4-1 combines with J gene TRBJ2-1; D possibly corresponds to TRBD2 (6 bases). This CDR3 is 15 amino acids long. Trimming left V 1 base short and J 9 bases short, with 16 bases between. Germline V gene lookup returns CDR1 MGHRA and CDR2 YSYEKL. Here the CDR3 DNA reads TGCGCCAGCAGCCAAGCGGGAGTCGGAACTTTTGAGCAGTTCTTC. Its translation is CASSQAGVGTFEQFF.

CDR3 sequence: CASSHLKRERADTQYF. The DNA of the CDR3 is TGCGCCAGCAGCCACTTAAAGCGGGAGAGAGCAGATACGCAGTATTTT. This chain uses TRBV4-1 with TRBJ2-3; 8 positions agree with TRBD2. The CDR3 covers 16 residues. Germline lookup yields CDR1 MGHRA and CDR2 YSYEKL. V lost 3 bases and J lost 4; bases outside the gene matches: 9.

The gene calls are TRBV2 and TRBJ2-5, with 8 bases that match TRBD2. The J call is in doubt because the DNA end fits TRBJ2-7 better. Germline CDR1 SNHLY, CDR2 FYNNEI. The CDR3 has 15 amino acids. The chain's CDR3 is CASKISGDPAGEQYF. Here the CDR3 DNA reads TGTGCCAGCAAAATTAGCGGGGATCCAGCTGGCGAGCAGTACTTC.

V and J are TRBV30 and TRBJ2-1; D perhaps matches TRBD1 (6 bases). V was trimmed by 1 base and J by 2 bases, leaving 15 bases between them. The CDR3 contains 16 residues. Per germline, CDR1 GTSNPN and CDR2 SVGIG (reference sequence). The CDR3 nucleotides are TGTGCCTGGAGTGGGAGGCTCCGGGACACCTACAATGAGCAGTTCTTC. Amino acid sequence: CAWSGRLRDTYNEQFF.

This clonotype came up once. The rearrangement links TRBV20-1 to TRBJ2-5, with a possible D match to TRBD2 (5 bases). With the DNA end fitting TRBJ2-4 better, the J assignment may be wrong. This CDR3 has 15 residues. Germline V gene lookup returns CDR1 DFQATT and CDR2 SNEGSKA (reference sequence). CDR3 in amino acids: CSATFMDWSKNIQYF. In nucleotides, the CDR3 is TGCAGTGCTACCTTTATGGACTGGAGTAAAAACATTCAGTACTTC.

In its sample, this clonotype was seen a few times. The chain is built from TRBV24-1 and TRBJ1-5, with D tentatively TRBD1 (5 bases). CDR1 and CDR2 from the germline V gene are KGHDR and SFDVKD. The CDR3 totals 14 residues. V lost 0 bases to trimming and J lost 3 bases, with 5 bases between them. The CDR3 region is CATSDLGHNQPQHF. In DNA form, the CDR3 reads TGTGCCACCAGTGATTTGGGACACAATCAGCCCCAGCATTTT.

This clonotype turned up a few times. The CDR3 protein is CSVEGPGYGYTF. CDR3 DNA sequence: TGCAGCGTTGAGGGCCCAGGCTATGGCTACACCTTC. V usage is TRBV29-1 and J usage is TRBJ1-2; no firm D call. CDR1 and CDR2 (germline): SQVTM, ANQGSEA. The V end lost 3 bases, the J end lost 4 bases, and 9 bases lay between the germline ends. This CDR3 comprises 12 residues.

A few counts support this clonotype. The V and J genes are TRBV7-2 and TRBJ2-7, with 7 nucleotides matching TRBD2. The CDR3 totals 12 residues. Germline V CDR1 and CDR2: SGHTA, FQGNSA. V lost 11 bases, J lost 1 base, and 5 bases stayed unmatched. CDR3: CAQGGRSYEQYF. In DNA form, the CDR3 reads TGTGCCCAAGGCGGGAGATCCTACGAGCAGTACTTC.

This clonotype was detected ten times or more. In DNA, the CDR3 is TGCAGCCCCGTGGACGAGCAGTACTTC. Amino acids: CSPVDEQYF. V gene TRBV29-1 combines with J gene TRBJ2-7; no definite D call. V lost 8 bases to trimming and J lost 5 bases, with 7 bases between them. CDR3 size: 9 residues. Germline CDR1 is SQVTM and CDR2 is ANQGSEA.

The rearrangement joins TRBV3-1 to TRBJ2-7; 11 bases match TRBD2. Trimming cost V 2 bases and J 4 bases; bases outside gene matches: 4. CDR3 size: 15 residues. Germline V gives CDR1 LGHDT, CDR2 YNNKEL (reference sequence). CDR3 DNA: TGTGCCAGCAGCCAATGGCCTAGCGGGGGGTACGAGCAGTACTTC. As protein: CASSQWPSGGYEQYF.

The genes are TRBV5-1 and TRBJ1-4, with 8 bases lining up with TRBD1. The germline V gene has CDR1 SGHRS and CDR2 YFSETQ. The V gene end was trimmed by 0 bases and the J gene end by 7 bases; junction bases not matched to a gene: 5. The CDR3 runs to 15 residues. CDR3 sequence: CASSLAQGAIEKLFF. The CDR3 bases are TGCGCCAGCAGCTTGGCCCAGGGGGCTATTGAAAAACTGTTTTTT.

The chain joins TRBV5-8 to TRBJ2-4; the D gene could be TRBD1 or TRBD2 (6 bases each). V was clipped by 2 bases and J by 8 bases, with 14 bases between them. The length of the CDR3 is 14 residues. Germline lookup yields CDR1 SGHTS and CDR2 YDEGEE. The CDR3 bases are TGTGCCAGCAGCTTTAGCTGGAGGGGGGACATTCAGTACTTC. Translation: CASSFSWRGDIQYF.

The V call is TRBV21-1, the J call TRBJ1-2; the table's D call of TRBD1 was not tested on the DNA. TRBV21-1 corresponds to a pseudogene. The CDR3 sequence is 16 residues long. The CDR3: CASSKGDRDLNYGYTF. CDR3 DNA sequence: TGTGCCAGCAGCAAAGGGGACAGGGACCTCAACTATGGCTACACCTTC.

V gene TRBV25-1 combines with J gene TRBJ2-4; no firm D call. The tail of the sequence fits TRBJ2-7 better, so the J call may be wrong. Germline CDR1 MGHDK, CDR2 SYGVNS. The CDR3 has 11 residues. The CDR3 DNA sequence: TGTGCCAGCAGTGAATTAGACGAGCAGTACTTC. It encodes CASSELDEQYF.